Listed below are T cell receptor beta chains from one sample, sequenced in a study of blood T cell repertoires in COVID-19. Repertoires were generated with immunoSEQ multiplex PCR, while TCRdb's copy carries only in-frame clones and drops some. The sample yields a few hundred thousand clones, approximately 90% seen once. Sequences were obtained from peripheral blood. All receptors derive from a woman aged 25 to 39 who had recovered from COVID-19. The CDR3 runs from the conserved cysteine through the conserved F or W. The D gene is left open where the match is weak. Clone size is stated in some rows and not others, as once, few, many or a class when expanded.

d_call,j_call,clone_size,v_call,cdr3_aa,cdr3_nt
-,TRBJ1-1,-,TRBV19,CASSTGLRTEAFF,TGTGCCAGTAGTACCGGACTGAGGACTGAAGCTTTCTTT
-,TRBJ2-3,-,TRBV24-1,CAVTDSLTDTQYF,TGTGCCGTAACGGACAGTCTCACAGATACGCAGTATTTT
-,TRBJ1-4,-,TRBV7-9,CASSLIGGTEKLFF,TGTGCCAGCAGCTTAATTGGGGGCACTGAAAAACTGTTTTTT
-,TRBJ1-3,-,TRBV3-1/TRBV3-2,CASGSHRADSGNTIYF,TGTGCCAGCGGCTCGCACAGGGCCGATTCTGGAAACACCATATATTTT
-,TRBJ2-7,-,TRBV7-9,CASSLIPAGSYEQYF,TGTGCCAGCAGCTTAATCCCGGCAGGTTCCTACGAGCAGTACTTC
-,TRBJ2-7,-,TRBV7-8,CASSLVLGAGEQYF,TGTGCCAGCAGCTTAGTGCTGGGGGCCGGAGAGCAGTACTTC
-,TRBJ2-3,-,TRBV5-5,CASSLARVKNTQYF,TGTGCCAGCAGCTTGGCGAGGGTTAAGAATACGCAGTATTTT
-,TRBJ1-4,-,TRBV28,CASRGHVRNEKLFF,TGTGCCAGCAGGGGACACGTACGGAATGAAAAACTGTTTTTT
-,TRBJ2-5,-,TRBV20-1,CSASLPQLQETQYF,TGCAGTGCTAGTCTCCCCCAACTCCAAGAGACCCAGTACTTC
-,TRBJ2-3,-,TRBV21-1,CAGRGTQYF,TGTGCCGGGAGGGGTACGCAGTATTTT
TRBD1,TRBJ2-7,-,TRBV5-6,CASSPNWVKTGEDEQYF,TGTGCCAGCAGCCCCAATTGGGTCAAGACAGGGGAAGACGAGCAGTACTTC
-,TRBJ2-5,-,TRBV2,CASRYEETQYF,TGTGCCAGCAGATATGAAGAGACCCAGTACTTC
-,TRBJ2-2,-,TRBV7-3,CASSLRAGATGELFF,TGTGCCAGCAGCTTACGTGCAGGGGCCACCGGGGAGCTGTTTTTT
-,TRBJ1-3,few,TRBV3-1/TRBV3-2,CASSDRGSGNTIYF,TGTGCCAGCAGCGATAGGGGTTCTGGAAACACCATATATTTT
-,TRBJ2-3,-,TRBV5-4,CASREGLQPSTDTQYF,TGTGCCAGCAGAGAGGGACTCCAACCTTCCACAGATACGCAGTATTTT
-,TRBJ2-1,-,TRBV12-3/TRBV12-4,CASSPGTFNEQFF,TGTGCCAGCAGTCCCGGGACTTTCAATGAGCAGTTCTTC
-,TRBJ2-5,-,TRBV5-4,CASSLSLVTEETQYF,TGTGCCAGCAGCTTGTCGTTGGTTACTGAAGAGACCCAGTACTTC
-,TRBJ2-3,-,TRBV24-1,CATSDAYRVEATDTQYF,TGTGCCACCAGTGATGCGTACAGGGTTGAGGCCACAGATACGCAGTATTTT
-,TRBJ2-1,-,TRBV7-2,CASSLLSGVNEQFF,TGTGCCAGCAGCTTACTCTCGGGAGTCAATGAGCAGTTCTTC
-,TRBJ1-1,few,TRBV6-2/TRBV6-3,CASSYSRTVNTEAFF,TGTGCCAGCAGTTACTCGAGGACAGTGAACACTGAAGCTTTCTTT
TRBD2,TRBJ2-7,-,TRBV28,CASSTGGGEQYF,TGTGCCAGCAGTACGGGCGGGGGCGAGCAGTACTTC
-,TRBJ2-3,-,TRBV5-1,CASSLNPGTLSTDTQYF,TGCGCCAGCAGCTTGAACCCAGGTACCCTGAGCACAGATACGCAGTATTTT
TRBD1,TRBJ1-2,once,TRBV9,CASSSWTGYGYTF,TGTGCCAGCAGCTCCTGGACAGGATATGGCTACACCTTC
TRBD2,TRBJ2-1,-,TRBV4-1,CASSPKGLAGGPEDDEQFF,TGCGCCAGCAGCCCAAAGGGGCTAGCGGGGGGCCCCGAGGACGATGAGCAGTTCTTC
TRBD2,TRBJ2-5,-,TRBV7-3,CASSSSGGTGETQYF,TGTGCCAGCAGCTCAAGCGGGGGTACAGGGGAGACCCAGTACTTC
TRBD1,TRBJ1-4,-,TRBV5-1,CASSPRTGGEEKLFF,TGCGCCAGCAGCCCACGAACAGGGGGTGAGGAAAAACTGTTTTTT
-,TRBJ1-1,-,TRBV28,CASSLNSGEAFF,TGTGCCAGCAGTTTGAATTCCGGTGAAGCTTTCTTT
TRBD1,TRBJ1-1,-,TRBV6-1,CASSTGQGNTEAFF,TGTGCCAGCAGTACCGGACAGGGGAACACTGAAGCTTTCTTT
-,TRBJ1-1,-,TRBV9,CASSGGTVNTEAFF,TGTGCCAGCAGCGGAGGGACTGTGAACACTGAAGCTTTCTTT
-,TRBJ1-3,-,TRBV24-1,CATSEGEGSGNTIYF,TGTGCCACCAGTGAAGGCGAGGGCTCTGGAAACACCATATATTTT
-,TRBJ1-5,-,TRBV20-1,CSASGRLGQPQHF,TGCAGTGCTAGTGGCAGGCTCGGCCAGCCCCAGCATTTT
-,TRBJ1-2,-,TRBV20-1,CSLRGGTGYTF,TGCAGCCTTAGGGGGGGGACCGGCTACACCTTC
-,TRBJ2-3,-,TRBV18,CASSQKNRFTDTQYF,TGTGCCAGCTCACAAAAGAACAGGTTCACAGATACGCAGTATTTT
TRBD1,TRBJ1-2,-,TRBV19,CASSPWDRENGYTF,TGTGCCAGTAGTCCCTGGGACAGGGAGAATGGCTACACCTTC
TRBD2,TRBJ2-3,-,TRBV5-4,CASSPGLAPTDTQYF,TGTGCCAGCAGCCCGGGACTAGCTCCCACAGATACGCAGTATTTT
TRBD1,TRBJ2-2,-,TRBV5-5,CASSLVRGPAGELFF,TGTGCCAGCAGCTTGGTCAGGGGGCCCGCCGGGGAGCTGTTTTTT
-,TRBJ1-3,-,TRBV19,CATQQGSYSGNTIYF,TGTGCCACTCAACAGGGAAGCTACTCTGGAAACACCATATATTTT
-,TRBJ2-6,-,TRBV29-1,CSVESSGANVLTF,TGCAGCGTAGAGAGCTCTGGGGCCAACGTCCTGACTTTC
-,TRBJ1-4,-,TRBV7-2,CASSLGPGAINEKLFF,TGTGCCAGCAGCCTAGGGCCAGGGGCTATTAATGAAAAACTGTTTTTT
TRBD1,TRBJ2-5,-,TRBV27,CASSRDRGRETQYF,TGTGCCAGCAGCAGAGACAGGGGAAGAGAGACCCAGTACTTC
-,TRBJ2-1,-,TRBV2,CASSESRVGNEQFF,TGTGCCAGCAGTGAAAGCAGGGTTGGGAATGAGCAGTTCTTC
-,TRBJ2-7,-,TRBV4-2,CASSQVVRGGSYEQYF,TGTGCCAGCAGCCAAGTGGTGAGGGGGGGGTCCTACGAGCAGTACTTC
TRBD1,TRBJ2-7,-,TRBV13,CASSPQGQTYEQYF,TGTGCCAGCAGCCCCCAGGGACAGACCTACGAGCAGTACTTC
TRBD2,TRBJ2-2,once,TRBV3-1/TRBV3-2,CASSHSSTSGGFTGELFF,TGTGCCAGCAGCCATTCCTCTACTAGCGGGGGGTTTACCGGGGAGCTGTTTTTT
-,TRBJ1-1,few,TRBV3-1/TRBV3-2,CASSRLGAVNTEAFF,TGTGCCAGCAGCCGCTTAGGGGCCGTGAACACTGAAGCTTTCTTT
-,TRBJ2-1,once,TRBV14,CASSTNIQGLEFF,TGTGCCAGCAGTACCAATATCCAGGGACTGGAGTTCTTC
TRBD1,TRBJ2-7,-,TRBV5-1,CASSFAPGQGATQGSEQYF,TGCGCCAGCAGCTTCGCACCGGGACAGGGGGCTACTCAAGGTAGCGAGCAGTACTTC
-,TRBJ1-2,-,TRBV7-9,CASSLGQLRYGYTF,TGTGCCAGCAGCTTAGGTCAACTCCGCTATGGCTACACCTTC
-,TRBJ1-4,-,TRBV19,CASSIAGEKLFF,TGTGCCAGTAGTATCGCAGGTGAAAAACTGTTTTTT
TRBD1,TRBJ1-2,-,TRBV5-1,CASSLALVGQGDGYTF,TGCGCCAGCAGCTTGGCCTTAGTCGGGCAGGGGGACGGCTACACCTTC
TRBD2,TRBJ2-3,-,TRBV7-3,CASSLGLAGPTSTDTQYF,TGTGCCAGCAGCTTAGGTCTAGCGGGGCCAACTAGCACAGATACGCAGTATTTT
-,TRBJ1-4,-,TRBV7-2,CASSLAPSRVYEKLFF,TGTGCCAGCAGCTTAGCCCCGAGCAGGGTTTACGAAAAACTGTTTTTT